Reported below is one T cell receptor beta chain. Enrolled during active infection, Seattle patients were then followed longitudinally. These data are taken from a study of blood T cell repertoires in COVID-19. About the research overall: Acute and convalescent COVID-19 specimens originated in the United States, Italy and Spain. PBMCs, B-cell-depleted T cells, or T cells were the source of the cDNA or gDNA that made up the material.

The repertoire was sequenced with immunoSEQ multiplex PCR; TCRdb's copy has only in-frame clones and lacks some. Here the sample spans some 500,000 clones, 85% to 90% being singletons. Per germline, CDR1 MNHNS and CDR2 SASEGT. The CDR3 is 14 residues long. V gave up 3 bases and J gave up 10 bases; unmatched junction bases: 8. Sequencing used peripheral blood. The chain uses TRBV6-1 and TRBJ1-2; 10 bases are shared with TRBD1. This clonotype was sampled from a woman in her 50s with COVID-19, enrolled during active disease. The chain's CDR3 is CASSEVGDRGHYTF. The CDR3 coding sequence is TGTGCCAGCAGTGAGGTCGGGGACAGGGGACACTACACCTTC.